The T cell receptor beta chain described here comes from a study of T cell repertoires in cytomegalovirus infection. Study observations and caveats: Cumulated frequencies of public TCR beta families served to identify carriers of CMV plus the relevant HLA. What dominated the ex vivo response were HLA-C-restricted CMV-specific TCR beta clonotypes.

In germline, CDR1 is SGHAT, CDR2 FQDESV (reference sequence). CDR3 size: 21 residues. V lost 4 bases, J lost 2 bases, and 19 bases stayed unmatched. TCRdb independently ran MiXCR on the reads; one entry per CDR3 protein. The sample lists fewer than 55,000 distinct CDR3 sequences; around 19% were seen once. Notes on this clonotype: What it recognizes is unknown.

The rearrangement uses TRBV11-1 and TRBJ2-7; 14 bases map to TRBD2. The sequence derives from a human donor in good health (CMV status not recorded). Some clones in this sample may be carry-over from other donors' samples. The sample was CD8+ T cells from cultured PBMCs, taken from culture after CMV antigen stimulation. CDR3 sequence: CASSSKGLAGDDRTKTYEQYF. The CDR3 DNA sequence: TGTGCCAGCAGCTCGAAGGGACTAGCGGGGGATGACCGGACAAAAACCTACGAGCAGTACTTC.